The 27 T cell receptor beta chains below all came from one sample that was sequenced in a study of blood T cell repertoires in COVID-19. Sequencing was performed with immunoSEQ multiplex PCR; in TCRdb, only in-frame clones are kept and a portion is missing. The sample records about 130,000 clones, more than 75% being singletons. Sequenced sample: peripheral blood. These receptors were collected from a woman aged 70-85 years with COVID-19, enrolled during active disease.

In DNA form, the CDR3 reads TGCAGTGCTAGTAGCGGGGGGCCGACCGGGGAGCTGTTTTTT. Encoded protein: CSASSGGPTGELFF. V is TRBV20-1 and J is TRBJ2-2, with 10 bases lining up with TRBD2. V shed 3 bases, J shed 5 bases, and the junction held 3 bases outside the gene matches. The CDR3 consists of 14 residues. Per germline, CDR1 DFQATT and CDR2 SNEGSKA (reference sequence).

This clone was counted once. This chain joins TRBV2 and TRBJ2-5, with 12 nucleotides matching TRBD2. Germline lookup yields CDR1 SNHLY and CDR2 FYNNEI. J gave up 9 bases and V 3 bases, and 2 bases lay outside the gene matches. The CDR3 spans 13 residues. The CDR3 region is CASSEASGGAQYF. The CDR3 region has the DNA TGTGCCAGCAGTGAGGCTAGCGGGGGGGCCCAGTACTTC.

V and J are TRBV9 and TRBJ2-7, with TRBD1 as a possible D gene (5 bases). Germline V gene sequence: CDR1 SGDLS, CDR2 YYNGEE. Trimming cost V 4 bases and J 0 bases, with 17 bases left between them. The CDR3 contains 16 residues. CDR3 protein: CASSRSTVLSSYEQYF. The CDR3, as DNA: TGTGCCAGCAGCCGATCGACAGTTTTGAGCTCCTACGAGCAGTACTTC. Full variable domain (rest looked up from reference TRBV9 and TRBJ2-7): DSGVTQTPKHLITATGQRVTLRCSPRSGDLSVYWYQQSLDQGLQFLIQYYNGEERAKGNILERFSAQQFPDLHSELNLSSLELGDSALYFCASSRSTVLSSYEQYFGPGTRLTVT.

This rearrangement joins TRBV27 to TRBJ2-3; 9 nucleotides line up with TRBD2. Losses at the gene ends were 3 bases for V and 2 bases for J; bases not matched to a gene: 3. The CDR3 has 15 residues. CDR1 and CDR2 from the germline V gene are MNHEY and SMNVEV (reference sequence). CDR3 bases: TGTGCCAGCAGTTTTCTAGCGGGAAACACAGATACGCAGTATTTT. Protein: CASSFLAGNTDTQYF.

This chain joins TRBV29-1 and TRBJ2-7; 9 bases align to TRBD2. The length of the CDR3 is 13 residues. V was pared by 4 bases and J by 4 bases, with 5 bases of the junction left unmatched. The germline V gene has CDR1 SQVTM and CDR2 ANQGSEA. The CDR3 sequence is CSVVGSGGYEQYF. Here the CDR3 DNA reads TGCAGCGTTGTAGGTAGCGGGGGATACGAGCAGTACTTC.

The chain links TRBV5-6 to TRBJ1-1, with a weak D call TRBD1 (5 bases). CDR3 length equals 15 residues. The germline V and J ends were trimmed by 0 bases and 5 bases, with 14 bases remaining between them. The germline gives CDR1 SGHDT, CDR2 YYEEEE. The CDR3, as DNA: TGTGCCAGCAGCTTGGATCCGGGGCGGGGGACTGAAGCTTTCTTT. It specifies CASSLDPGRGTEAFF.

The V call is TRBV5-5, the J call TRBJ2-7, with D perhaps matching TRBD1 (6 bases). Germline lookup yields CDR1 SGHKS and CDR2 YYEKEE (reference sequence). Trimming took off 4 bases at V and 3 bases at J, with 17 bases between the two ends. CDR3 length equals 15 residues. The CDR3 spells CASSPGTQLGYEQYF. The DNA of the CDR3 is TGTGCCAGCAGCCCCGGGACACAATTGGGCTACGAGCAGTACTTC.

The chain uses TRBV5-1 and TRBJ1-4, with D unresolved. Germline V gene data show CDR1 as SGHRS and CDR2 as YFSETQ. This CDR3 region has 16 residues. V lost 1 base, J lost 4 bases, and 14 bases lay in between. CDR3: CASSLYEVEGNEKLFF. The CDR3 DNA is TGCGCCAGCAGCTTGTACGAGGTCGAGGGTAATGAAAAACTGTTTTTT.

This chain connects TRBV7-2 to TRBJ2-5, with D tentatively TRBD2 (6 bases). Germline loops: CDR1 SGHTA, CDR2 FQGNSA. The V and J ends lost 3 bases and 2 bases respectively, with 10 bases between them. This CDR3 has 14 residues. The CDR3: CASSFGGSQETQYF. For the CDR3, the DNA is TGTGCCAGCAGCTTTGGAGGGTCACAAGAGACCCAGTACTTC.

In this sample, this clone turned up once. V usage is TRBV4-3 and J usage is TRBJ2-6; weak D call: TRBD2 (5 bases). The CDR3 contains 15 residues. The germline V and J ends were trimmed by 4 bases and 3 bases, with 10 bases remaining between them. CDR1 and CDR2 (germline): LGHNA, YSLEER. CDR3 nucleotides: TGCGCCAGCAGCCCGGACGGGGTTGGGGCCAACGTCCTGACTTTC. Residues: CASSPDGVGANVLTF.

This chain uses TRBV7-6 with TRBJ1-1; D is perhaps TRBD1 (5 bases). CDR1 and CDR2 (germline): SGHVS, FNYEAQ. Trimming removed 4 bases at V and 6 bases at J, with 21 bases between. The CDR3 runs to 16 residues. CDR3: CASSSLPGGALPEAFF. The CDR3 bases are TGTGCCAGCAGCTCACTCCCGGGGGGAGCGCTACCTGAAGCTTTCTTT.

J is TRBJ2-1 and V is TRBV18, with TRBD2 matching 13 bases. The germline CDR1 and CDR2 sequences are KGHSH and LQKENI. Germline trimming cut 5 bases from V and 0 bases from J; bases unmatched to any gene: 4. The CDR3 length is 17 residues. For the CDR3, the DNA is TGTGCCAGCTCAGCGACTAGCGGGGGGCACTCCTACAATGAGCAGTTCTTC. Translated: CASSATSGGHSYNEQFF.

V is TRBV14 and J is TRBJ2-5; TRBD2 is a possible D gene (6 bases). Germline V gene data show CDR1 as SGHDN and CDR2 as FVKESK. V gave up 4 bases and J gave up 3 bases, with 9 bases separating them. The CDR3 consists of 13 residues. This chain's CDR3 is CASSRGLKETQYF. In DNA, the CDR3 is TGTGCCAGCAGCCGAGGACTAAAAGAGACCCAGTACTTC.

This clone has ten or more counts. The rearrangement links TRBV29-1 to TRBJ1-1; D is unresolved. The CDR3 has 10 residues. V shed 6 bases and J shed 11 bases, with 13 bases lying between them. Germline V CDR1 and CDR2: SQVTM, ANQGSEA. Written as DNA, the CDR3 is TGCAGCGTCATTTCCAACGGGGCTTTCTTT. Amino acids: CSVISNGAFF.

This sequence joins TRBV30 and TRBJ1-5; no clear D. The V and J ends lost 3 bases and 9 bases respectively, with 15 bases between them. This CDR3 is 13 amino acids long. Germline V lookup: CDR1 GTSNPN, CDR2 SVGIG (reference sequence). The CDR3 loop is CAWRDGPRAPQHF. The CDR3 nucleotides are TGTGCCTGGAGGGACGGACCGAGGGCGCCCCAGCATTTT.

The V gene is TRBV6-5, the J gene TRBJ1-2; D is unresolved. This CDR3 is built from 12 residues. Per the germline V gene, CDR1 is MNHEY and CDR2 is SVGAGI. The V and J ends lost 8 bases and 12 bases respectively, with 19 bases between them. The CDR3 DNA reads as TGTGCCAGCCAACTGGGTAGAGGGCGGGACACCTTC. Protein product: CASQLGRGRDTF.

This chain connects TRBV3-1 (or the pseudogene TRBV3-2) to TRBJ1-2; tentative D call: TRBD1 (6 bases). V gave up 4 bases and J gave up 3 bases, with 21 bases separating them. The germline V gene encodes CDR1 LGHDT and CDR2 YNNKEL (reference sequence). The CDR3 contains 17 residues. As DNA, the CDR3 is TGTGCCAGCAGCCGCTTTGTACCAGGGGCGGGTTACTATGGCTACACCTTC. It translates to CASSRFVPGAGYYGYTF.

This clone occurred a few times. The chain recombines TRBV5-6 with TRBJ1-2; D uncertain. Germline CDR1 is SGHDT and CDR2 is YYEEEE. The germline V and J ends were trimmed by 1 base and 4 bases, with 8 bases remaining between them. CDR3 length: 13 residues. The CDR3 bases are TGTGCCAGCAGCTTGTTGCAGTCCTATGGCTACACCTTC. It translates to CASSLLQSYGYTF.

In this sample, this clone turned up many times. The chain recombines TRBV18 with TRBJ1-2; TRBD1 agrees at 9 bases. J gave up 4 bases and V 5 bases, and 8 bases lay outside the gene matches. The CDR3 contains 15 residues. The V gene's germline CDR1 is KGHSH and CDR2 LQKENI. The CDR3 coding sequence is TGTGCCAGCTCATCAGGACAGGGGATCCTCTATGGCTACACCTTC. Encoded protein: CASSSGQGILYGYTF. Looking up the rest from reference TRBV18 and TRBJ1-2 gives the full variable domain: NAGVMQNPRHLVRRRGQEARLRCSPMKGHSHVYWYRQLPEEGLKFMVYLQKENIIDESGMPKERFSAEFPKEGPSILRIQQVVRGDSAAYFCASSSGQGILYGYTFGSGTRLTVV.

This clone showed up just a few times. J is TRBJ2-7 and V is TRBV5-6; 9 bases match TRBD1. The CDR3 length is 15 residues. Germline V lookup: CDR1 SGHDT, CDR2 YYEEEE. V was pared by 4 bases and J by 5 bases, with 10 bases of the junction left unmatched. The CDR3 loop is CASSRQGVLVNEQYF. The DNA of the CDR3 is TGTGCCAGCAGCCGACAGGGGGTGCTAGTGAACGAGCAGTACTTC.

The gene calls are TRBV5-1 and TRBJ2-2; the D is unclear. The germline gives CDR1 SGHRS, CDR2 YFSETQ. CDR3 length: 13 residues. Trimming took 1 base from V and 4 from J, leaving 5 bases between them. The CDR3 protein is CASSLTVTGELFF. The CDR3 coding sequence is TGCGCCAGCAGCTTGACTGTCACCGGGGAGCTGTTTTTT.

The gene calls are TRBV27 and TRBJ2-3, with 7 bases lining up with TRBD1. V was pared by 7 bases and J by 0 bases, with 7 bases of the junction left unmatched. Looked up from germline, CDR1 is MNHEY and CDR2 is SMNVEV (reference sequence). This CDR3 is built from 15 residues. CDR3 coding DNA: TGTGCCAGCACCGCCCGGGACAGTAGCACAGATACGCAGTATTTT. It yields the protein CASTARDSSTDTQYF.

The CDR3 sequence: CAWSVSGGRETQYF. The CDR3 DNA sequence: TGTGCCTGGAGTGTAAGCGGGGGTCGCGAGACCCAGTACTTC. The J gene is TRBJ2-5, the V gene TRBV30; 8 nucleotides match TRBD2. The germline V gene encodes CDR1 GTSNPN and CDR2 SVGIG (reference sequence). V gave up 0 bases and J gave up 5 bases; unmatched junction bases: 5. This CDR3 has 14 amino acids.

V gene TRBV4-2 combines with J gene TRBJ1-2; D gene unclear. V was shortened by 5 bases and J by 3 bases, with 19 bases between the two germline ends. CDR3 length equals 16 residues. CDR1 is LGHNA, CDR2 YNFKEQ, per germline. The CDR3 coding sequence is TGTGCCAGCAGCGAGTCGATCTCCATCGCTGACTATGGCTACACCTTC. Amino acids: CASSESISIADYGYTF.

The V call is TRBV6-5, the J call TRBJ1-5; no firm D call. V was trimmed by 6 bases and J by 1 base, leaving 13 bases between them. The CDR3 spans 15 residues. CDR1 and CDR2 from the germline V gene are MNHEY and SVGAGI. CDR3 loop: CASSPDTFSNQPQHF. For the CDR3, the DNA is TGTGCCAGCAGCCCCGACACTTTCAGCAATCAGCCCCAGCATTTT.

This chain connects TRBV19 to TRBJ2-1; TRBD1 aligns across 9 bases. Germline loops: CDR1 LNHDA, CDR2 SQIVND (reference sequence). Trimming removed 7 bases from V and 7 bases from J; junction bases left unmatched: 11. The CDR3 spans 15 residues. The CDR3 region has the DNA TGTGCCAGTACCATAGAGGGGACAGGGTGGAATGAGCAGTTCTTC. This translates into CASTIEGTGWNEQFF. Drawing the rest from reference TRBV19 and TRBJ2-1, the complete variable domain is DGGITQSPKYLFRKEGQNVTLSCEQNLNHDAMYWYRQDPGQGLRLIYYSQIVNDFQKGDIAEGYSVSREKKESFPLTVTSAQKNPTAFYLCASTIEGTGWNEQFFGPGTRLTVL.

The chain combines TRBV9 with TRBJ1-2; 8 bases fit TRBD1. V trimming: 2 bases; J trimming: 9 bases; junction bases outside the gene matches: 12. CDR1 SGDLS and CDR2 YYNGEE come from the germline V gene. The CDR3 length is 15 residues. The CDR3 DNA sequence: TGTGCCAGCAGCGTGACAGGGGCGTTTATGGGTAGCTACACCTTC. Protein product: CASSVTGAFMGSYTF.